This T cell receptor (beta chain) was found in a study of cytomegalovirus exposure and HLA in healthy donors. Study context: Earlier, 110 million or so unique TCR beta sequences were recovered from roughly 170 million T cells by an analysis. Study-wide results and limits: Analyzed later, association rates of TCRs varied across HLA loci, with DRB1 most and HLA-C fewest. Clonal expansion was found to be greater in HLA-associated TCR beta chains than in equally common others in a later analysis. Available immune exposure information was restricted to CMV serostatus only.

This PCR relied on a set of 60 Vbeta primers and 13 Jbeta primers. Clones were read by immunoSEQ multiplex PCR, and TCRdb kept only the in-frame ones, dropping some. The table lists 60,000 to 80,000 clones. In the case of this clone: Its target is not known.

The CDR3 is 13 amino acids. In germline, CDR1 is SGHAT, CDR2 FQNNGV. Trimming took off 3 bases at V and 2 bases at J, with 7 bases between the two ends. This chain links TRBV11-2 with TRBJ1-1; D not resolved. The sequenced sample consisted of PBMCs. The origin of this receptor is a boy younger than 18 in good health and CMV-seronegative. CDR3 sequence: CASSFGGNTEAFF. The CDR3 region has the DNA TGTGCCAGCAGCTTTGGAGGAAACACTGAAGCTTTCTTT.